Sequencing of this T cell receptor (beta chain) was carried out in a study of blood T cell repertoires in COVID-19. In the study overall: Sites across the United States, Italy and Spain contributed samples from acute and convalescent COVID-19. PBMCs, B-cell-depleted T cells, or T cells provided the cDNA or gDNA that made up the material.

This clone showed up just once. The CDR3 runs to 17 residues. V was pared by 6 bases and J by 5 bases, with 14 bases of the junction left unmatched. Germline V gene sequence: CDR1 SNHLY, CDR2 FYNNEI. Original handling: Amplification of reference gene primers was used by the study to estimate nucleated cell counts. Clones were read by immunoSEQ multiplex PCR, and TCRdb kept only the in-frame ones, dropping some. V and J calls and clone size follow that table, whereas D and trimming were derived from the DNA. The sample has about 89,000 clones; approximately 79% are singletons. The V gene is TRBV2, the J gene TRBJ1-5, with TRBD1 identical over 9 bases. The TCR originated in a woman aged 80 or over with acute or convalescent COVID-19. The specimen sequenced was peripheral blood. The CDR3 region is CASSPILRTGVHQPQHF. The CDR3 DNA follows: TGTGCCAGCAGCCCGATACTTCGGACAGGGGTTCATCAGCCCCAGCATTTT.